This T cell receptor beta chain came from a study of CD8 T cells in ankylosing spondylitis. Study findings and constraints: Prior work had noted some motif variants in reactive arthritis blood and synovial fluid. Characteristic, it appeared, of ankylosing spondylitis blood was a TCR beta motif of eight or nine highly homologous variants.

In making TCR beta libraries, quantitative 5'-RACE with molecular barcodes was used. TCRdb used MiXCR to reprocess the 5' RACE reads, holding one entry per CDR3 protein. This table holds some 840,000 distinct CDR3 sequences, 10% to 15% found once. In its sample, this clonotype was seen a few times. Its antigen remains unidentified. Germline assignment: CDR1 DFQATT and CDR2 SNEGSKA (reference sequence). V was pared by 0 bases and J by 2 bases, with 1 base of the junction left unmatched. This CDR3 has 15 residues. The receptor's source is a male donor with ankylosing spondylitis. The rearrangement joins TRBV20-1 to TRBJ2-1, with 10 bases aligning to TRBD2. Sequencing was carried out using blood, either unsorted or a sorted T cell fraction (not recorded which). The CDR3 loop reads CSARDSGRPYNEQFF. CDR3 nucleotides: TGCAGTGCTAGAGATAGCGGGAGGCCCTACAATGAGCAGTTCTTC.